This paragraph covers one TCR beta chain sequence. The sample is drawn from a study of cytomegalovirus exposure and HLA in healthy donors. For the study at large: Unique TCRs numbering roughly 80 million, obtained from HLA-typed donors, made up an early data release.

This PCR relied on a set of 60 Vbeta primers and 13 Jbeta primers. The protocol was immunoSEQ multiplex PCR, while the TCRdb copy is restricted to in-frame clones and leaves out a portion. The table records 200,000 or so clones, about four fifths of them present only once. Germline V lookup: CDR1 SGHAT, CDR2 FQNNGV. V was clipped by 0 bases and J by 8 bases, with 19 bases between them. The CDR3 covers 16 residues. The sequence was obtained from a woman in her 30s in good health and CMV-seropositive. Source material: PBMCs. V and J are TRBV11-2 and TRBJ1-2; D call uncertain. The CDR3 here is CASSLDPTEGRRGYTF. The CDR3 DNA reads TGTGCCAGCAGCTTAGATCCAACGGAAGGGAGGAGGGGCTACACCTTC.